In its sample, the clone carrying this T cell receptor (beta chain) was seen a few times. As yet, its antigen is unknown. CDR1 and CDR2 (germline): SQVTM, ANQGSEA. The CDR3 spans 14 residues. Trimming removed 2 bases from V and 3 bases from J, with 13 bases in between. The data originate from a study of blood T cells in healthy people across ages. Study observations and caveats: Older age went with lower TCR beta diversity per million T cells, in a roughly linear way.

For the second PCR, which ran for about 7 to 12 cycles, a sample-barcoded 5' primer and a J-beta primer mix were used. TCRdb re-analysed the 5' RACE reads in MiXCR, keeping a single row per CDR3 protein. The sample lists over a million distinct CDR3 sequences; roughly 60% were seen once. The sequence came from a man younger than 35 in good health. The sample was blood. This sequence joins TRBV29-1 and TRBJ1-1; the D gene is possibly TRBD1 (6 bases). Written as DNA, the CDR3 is TGCAGCGTTGAACCGAGACAGGAGGACACTGAAGCTTTCTTT. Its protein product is CSVEPRQEDTEAFF.